The 2 T cell receptor beta chains below come from one sample, sequenced in a study of OX40 agonist ivuxolimab in advanced cancers. Using immunoSEQ multiplex PCR, the repertoire was profiled, and TCRdb retains in-frame clones only, with some absent. This table has about 54,000 clones, approximately 84% appearing once. This specimen consisted of CD4+ or CD8+ T cells sorted from blood, obtained in a trial of the OX40 agonist ivuxolimab. The source of these receptors is an adult with an advanced solid tumor such as melanoma, head and neck, liver or kidney cancer.

The rearrangement uses TRBV6-1 and TRBJ1-2; no clear D gene. Looked up from germline, CDR1 is MNHNS and CDR2 is SASEGT. The V gene lost 6 bases and the J gene lost 8 bases, with 10 bases spanning the gap. The CDR3 consists of 11 residues. CDR3 in amino acids: CASRGVRGYTF. For the CDR3, the DNA is TGTGCCAGCAGGGGCGTGCGGGGCTACACCTTC.

The CDR3 loop reads CASSSSLAGGWNEQFF. CDR3 nucleotide sequence: TGTGCCAGCAGCTCGTCCCTAGCGGGAGGTTGGAATGAGCAGTTCTTC. The chain couples TRBV5-4 to TRBJ2-1, with 11 nucleotides matching TRBD2. The CDR3 has 16 amino acids. The germline V gene has CDR1 SGHNT and CDR2 YYREEE (reference sequence). The V and J ends lost 3 bases and 7 bases, in that order; junction bases with no gene match: 9.